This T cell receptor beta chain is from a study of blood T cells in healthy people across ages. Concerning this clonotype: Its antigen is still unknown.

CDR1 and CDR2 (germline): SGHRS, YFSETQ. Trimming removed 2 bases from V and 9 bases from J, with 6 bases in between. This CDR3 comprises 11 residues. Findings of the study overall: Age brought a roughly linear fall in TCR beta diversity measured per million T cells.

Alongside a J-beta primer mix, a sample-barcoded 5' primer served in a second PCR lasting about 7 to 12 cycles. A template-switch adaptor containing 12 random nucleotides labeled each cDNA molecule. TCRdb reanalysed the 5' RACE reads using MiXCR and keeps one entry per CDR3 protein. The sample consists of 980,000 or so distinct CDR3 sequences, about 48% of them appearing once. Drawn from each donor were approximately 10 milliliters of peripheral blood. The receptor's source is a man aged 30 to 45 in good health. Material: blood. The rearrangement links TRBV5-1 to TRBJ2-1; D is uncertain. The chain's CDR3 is CASSFNSEQFF. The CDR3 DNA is TGCGCCAGCAGCTTCAACAGTGAGCAGTTCTTC.